The entry that follows covers one T cell receptor (beta chain) sequence. TCRdb processed the RT-PCR reads anew with MiXCR; each CDR3 protein has one entry. The table shows about 960,000 distinct CDR3 sequences, with roughly 18% occurring only once. This entry is derived from a study of patients and donors after allogeneic stem cell transplantation. CDR3 size: 13 residues. The V gene's germline CDR1 is KGHDR and CDR2 SFDVKD. The V gene end was trimmed by 12 bases and the J gene end by 2 bases; junction bases not matched to a gene: 3. The chain couples TRBV24-1 to TRBJ1-5; TRBD1 matches at 10 bases. Sequencing was performed on blood, either unsorted or a sorted T cell fraction (not recorded which). This TCR was sampled from a human donor who was either an allogeneic HSCT recipient or a stem cell or donor lymphocyte infusion donor (not recorded which). It is not recorded whose cells these are; they may come from a transplant donor. The CDR3 sequence is CAAGTGGNQPQHF. The CDR3 DNA reads TGTGCCGCTGGGACAGGGGGCAATCAGCCCCAGCATTTT.